These 28 T cell receptor beta chains came from one sample sequenced in a study of blood T cells in healthy people across ages. Then a second PCR, running about 6 to 12 cycles, was carried out with a sample-barcoded 5' primer and a J-beta primer mix. In TCRdb, the 5' RACE reads were re-called with MiXCR into one record per CDR3 protein. Of more than 650,000 distinct CDR3 sequences in the sample, approximately 53% were seen once. The sample taken for sequencing was blood. These receptors were obtained from an older man in good health.

The chain links TRBV7-9 to TRBJ1-3; D ambiguous. V was clipped by 3 bases and J by 7 bases, with 10 bases between them. CDR1 and CDR2 (germline): SEHNR, FQNEAQ (reference sequence). There are 13 residues in the CDR3. The CDR3 DNA follows: TGTGCCAGCAGCTTGGCGGGAGCGAACACCATATATTTT. It encodes CASSLAGANTIYF.

The rearrangement uses TRBV11-2 and TRBJ2-1; the D gene is possibly TRBD2 (6 bases). The CDR3 is 13 residues long. Trimming cost V 5 bases and J 9 bases, with 14 bases left between them. Germline values: CDR1 SGHAT, CDR2 FQNNGV. The CDR3 nucleotides are TGTGCCAGCAGCGCCTCGACTAGGGGTGAGCAGTTCTTC. This codes for CASSASTRGEQFF.

This clonotype has only a few counts. This chain uses TRBV7-8 with TRBJ2-1; 12 bases line up with TRBD1. The J call is in doubt because the DNA end fits TRBJ2-7 better. CDR3 length: 17 amino acids. Germline V gives CDR1 SGHVS, CDR2 FQNEAQ. CDR3 in DNA: TGTGCCAGCAGCTTAGATTGGAGGGACAGGGGGCTCAATGAGCAGTACTTC. Translating gives CASSLDWRDRGLNEQYF.

V usage is TRBV27 and J usage is TRBJ2-7, with a tentative D call TRBD2 (6 bases). Trimming stripped 6 bases from V and 0 bases from J, with 15 bases between. This CDR3 has 15 amino acids. Germline CDR1 and CDR2: MNHEY and SMNVEV (reference sequence). CDR3 sequence (DNA): TGTGCCAGCAGCCCTGGACTAATCAACTCCTACGAGCAGTACTTC. The encoded protein is CASSPGLINSYEQYF.

This clonotype appeared a few times. This chain links TRBV27 with TRBJ2-1; TRBD2 might be the D (6 bases). V lost 8 bases and J lost 2, with 16 bases in between. CDR3 length: 15 amino acids. Germline V CDR1 and CDR2: MNHEY, SMNVEV (reference sequence). The CDR3 DNA reads TGTGCCAGCCATATTGGCGGAGGGGCCTACAATGAGCAGTTCTTC. Translation gives CASHIGGGAYNEQFF.

About this clonotype: A much larger clone is a single base away; this may be a read error. The J gene is TRBJ2-7, the V gene TRBV5-5; D is uncertain. V was pared by 6 bases and J by 2 bases, with 6 bases between. This CDR3 comprises 11 residues. Germline V gene sequence: CDR1 SGHKS, CDR2 YYEKEE (reference sequence). CDR3 amino acids: CASTDTYEQYF. CDR3 coding DNA: TGTGCCAGCACCGACACCTACGAGCAGTACTTC.

This chain connects TRBV7-2 to TRBJ1-2, with a tentative D call TRBD1 (5 bases). The V end was cut by 0 bases, the J end by 5 bases, with 16 bases between. The germline V gene has CDR1 SGHTA and CDR2 FQGNSA. The CDR3 length is 16 residues. The CDR3 region has the DNA TGTGCCAGCAGCTTAGCGCGTCAGGGAGGGAGGTATGGCTACACCTTC. Protein product: CASSLARQGGRYGYTF.

The V call is TRBV20-1, the J call TRBJ1-1, with D maybe TRBD1 (5 bases). Looked up from germline, CDR1 is DFQATT and CDR2 is SNEGSKA (reference sequence). V shed 3 bases and J shed 1 base, with 12 bases lying between them. This CDR3 is 14 amino acids long. The CDR3 DNA sequence: TGCAGTGCTAGGGCACCGGGGGGGAACACTGAAGCTTTCTTT. Translated: CSARAPGGNTEAFF.

This chain uses TRBV20-1 with TRBJ2-3; D remains unclear. The germline V gene encodes CDR1 DFQATT and CDR2 SNEGSKA (reference sequence). V gave up 0 bases and J gave up 11 bases, with 6 bases separating them. The length of the CDR3 is 10 residues. CDR3 DNA sequence: TGCAGTGCTAGAGAACGATTGCAGTATTTT. Encoded protein: CSARERLQYF.

The CDR3 is CSAVGHSTDTQYF. CDR3 coding DNA: TGCAGTGCGGTGGGGCACAGCACAGATACGCAGTATTTT. This chain joins TRBV20-1 and TRBJ2-3; D may be TRBD1 (5 bases). The CDR3 is made up of 13 amino acids. Germline CDR1 reads DFQATT; CDR2 reads SNEGSKA (reference sequence). Between the trimmed V and J ends, which lost 6 bases and 0 bases, there was a span of 10 bases.

This clonotype was counted a single time. J is TRBJ2-3 and V is TRBV6-5, with TRBD1 matching over 8 bases. The germline V gene has CDR1 MNHEY and CDR2 SVGAGI. There are 16 residues in the CDR3. The CDR3 spells CSWAQGDRWLADTQYF. Written as DNA, the CDR3 is TGTTCATGGGCACAAGGGGACAGGTGGTTGGCAGATACGCAGTATTTT.

The table lists this clonotype with a count of one. This chain joins TRBV6-6 and TRBJ1-1; perhaps TRBD1 as D (5 bases). The CDR3 extends over 14 amino acids. Between the trimmed V and J ends, which lost 0 bases and 1 base, there was a span of 6 bases. Germline V gene data show CDR1 as MNHNY and CDR2 as SVGAGI (reference sequence). The CDR3 nucleotides read TGTGCCAGCAGTTACTCAGGGGAGAACACTGAAGCTTTCTTT. Encoded protein: CASSYSGENTEAFF.

This rearrangement joins TRBV12-5 to TRBJ1-2; D is unclear. The germline V and J ends were trimmed by 1 base and 0 bases, with 9 bases remaining between them. Germline V gives CDR1 LGHNT, CDR2 FRNRAP. CDR3 length equals 15 residues. For the CDR3, the DNA is TGTGCTAGTGGTTTGGAAGGACGGACTAACTATGGCTACACCTTC. This gives the protein CASGLEGRTNYGYTF.

This sequence joins TRBV3-1 and TRBJ2-3; possible D gene TRBD2, 6 bases. Germline values: CDR1 LGHDT, CDR2 YNNKEL (reference sequence). V lost 4 bases and J lost 14, with 19 bases in between. The CDR3 sequence is 13 residues long. The CDR3 nucleotides read TGTGCCAGCAGCCCAAGCGGGCGGGGATACGCGTATTTT. The encoded protein is CASSPSGRGYAYF.

The V and J genes are TRBV12-3 or TRBV12-4 and TRBJ1-5; 7 nucleotides align to TRBD1. The junction had 7 bases not matched to a gene; V was cut back by 6 bases and J by 2 bases. The CDR3 contains 15 residues. The CDR3 DNA sequence: TGTGCCAGCAGCGCGACAGGGTACGGCAATCAGCCCCAGCATTTT. Residues: CASSATGYGNQPQHF.

The gene calls are TRBV20-1 and TRBJ2-4; possible D gene TRBD2, 5 bases. Near its end, the DNA agrees better with TRBJ2-5, so the J call may be wrong. Germline loops: CDR1 DFQATT, CDR2 SNEGSKA (reference sequence). The length of the CDR3 is 13 residues. CDR3: CSAGGVGRETQYF. CDR3 bases: TGCAGTGCCGGAGGAGTCGGACGAGAGACCCAGTACTTC.

This sequence joins TRBV5-1 and TRBJ2-3, with D possibly TRBD1 on 5 matching bases. From germline, CDR1 is SGHRS and CDR2 YFSETQ. The V and J ends lost 3 bases and 7 bases respectively, with 15 bases between them. There are 14 residues in the CDR3. CDR3 residues: CASSSTSQGNTQYF. CDR3 nucleotides: TGCGCCAGCAGCTCGACGTCTCAGGGTAATACGCAGTATTTT.

This clonotype was counted between two and nine times. The chain has TRBV9 and TRBJ2-7, with D tentatively TRBD1 (6 bases). CDR1 and CDR2 from the germline V gene are SGDLS and YYNGEE. The CDR3 runs 17 residues. With 0 bases removed from V and 5 bases from J, the gap between germline ends came to 21 bases. The CDR3, as DNA: TGTGCCAGCAGCGTAGCACCCTCCACAGGGTTCGGGAACGAGCAGTACTTC. Protein product: CASSVAPSTGFGNEQYF.

There are a few counts of this clonotype. This CDR3 is CASSHGTDLSYEQYF. CDR3 DNA sequence: TGTGCCAGCAGCCACGGGACGGACCTCTCCTACGAGCAGTACTTC. The chain is built from TRBV13 and TRBJ2-7; the D gene could be TRBD1 or TRBD2 (5 bases each). Germline-derived CDR1 and CDR2 are PRHDT and FYEKMQ (reference sequence). There are 15 residues in the CDR3. Trimming removed 5 bases at V and 0 bases at J, with 14 bases between.

The genes are TRBV12-3 or TRBV12-4 and TRBJ1-3; D not resolved. V was clipped by 6 bases and J by 4 bases, with 4 bases between them. The CDR3 extends over 11 amino acids. CDR3 residues: CASSTGNTIYF. The CDR3 coding sequence is TGTGCCAGCAGCACGGGAAACACCATATATTTT.

This clonotype came up a few times. The rearrangement uses TRBV15 and TRBJ1-2; no reliable D call. The CDR3 has 12 amino acids. V was shortened by 5 bases and J by 8 bases, with 12 bases between the two germline ends. Looked up from germline, CDR1 is LNHNV and CDR2 is YYDKDF (reference sequence). DNA of the CDR3: TGTGCCACCAGCTCAGCCAAGGCGGGCTACACCTTC. Translation: CATSSAKAGYTF.

The chain couples TRBV27 to TRBJ1-5; D is uncertain. Trimming stripped 6 bases from V and 0 bases from J, with 9 bases between. Germline lookup yields CDR1 MNHEY and CDR2 SMNVEV (reference sequence). CDR3 length equals 14 residues. In nucleotides, the CDR3 is TGTGCCAGCAGGCATACAGCTAGCAATCAGCCCCAGCATTTT. It translates to CASRHTASNQPQHF.

The rearrangement joins TRBV7-2 to TRBJ2-7; no reliable D call. The germline V gene has CDR1 SGHTA and CDR2 FQGNSA. V lost 5 bases to trimming and J lost 0 bases, with 8 bases between them. The CDR3 is made up of 13 amino acids. CDR3 sequence: CASSKIPSYEQYF. The CDR3 DNA is TGTGCCAGCAGCAAAATCCCCTCCTACGAGCAGTACTTC.

The sample holds one count of this clonotype. This rearrangement joins TRBV7-8 to TRBJ1-5; D gene unclear. The CDR3 loop spans 15 amino acids. Per germline, CDR1 SGHVS and CDR2 FQNEAQ. V lost 9 bases and J 0 bases, leaving 15 bases between the germline ends. CDR3 nucleotide sequence: TGTGCCAGTGGCAGAGCTAAATCTAGCAATCAGCCCCAGCATTTT. Its protein is CASGRAKSSNQPQHF.

This clonotype was counted many times. The J gene is TRBJ1-5, the V gene TRBV6-2 or TRBV6-3; D ambiguous. Germline values: CDR1 MNHEY, CDR2 SVGEGT. This CDR3 is 13 amino acids long. V was clipped by 3 bases and J by 7 bases, with 10 bases between them. The CDR3 region is CASSYDGLQPQHF. CDR3 sequence (DNA): TGTGCCAGCAGTTATGACGGACTGCAGCCCCAGCATTTT.

The chain recombines TRBV20-1 with TRBJ2-4, with TRBD1 as a possible D gene (5 bases). The J call is uncertain, as TRBJ2-7 better fits the DNA end. This CDR3 spans 14 amino acids. CDR1 and CDR2 (germline): DFQATT, SNEGSKA (reference sequence). The CDR3 DNA reads as TGCAGTGCTAGAGATCTTGACAGCATATACGAGCAGTACTTC. Residues: CSARDLDSIYEQYF.

This sequence joins TRBV7-9 and TRBJ2-4; the D gene is possibly TRBD1 (6 bases). The J call is uncertain, as TRBJ2-7 better fits the DNA end. Germline V lookup: CDR1 SEHNR, CDR2 FQNEAQ (reference sequence). The CDR3 loop spans 15 amino acids. The DNA for the CDR3 is TGTGCCAGCAGCTTACGGGGCAGAGGGGGATACGAGCAGTACTTC. Amino acids: CASSLRGRGGYEQYF.

This clonotype has just a few counts. The genes are TRBV3-1 and TRBJ2-6; unclear D gene. Germline CDR1 is LGHDT and CDR2 is YNNKEL (reference sequence). Between the trimmed V and J ends, which lost 3 bases and 6 bases, there was a span of 12 bases. This CDR3 spans 15 amino acids. CDR3 sequence: CASSHLGYEANVLTF. The DNA for the CDR3 is TGTGCCAGCAGCCATCTGGGCTACGAGGCCAACGTCCTGACTTTC.